This T cell receptor (beta chain) is drawn from a study of shared clonotypes between healthy human individuals. Profiling relied on immunoSEQ multiplex PCR, and the TCRdb table lists in-frame clones only, not all of them. The table has hundreds of thousands of clones, roughly 79% seen once. The CDR3 runs to 16 residues. V was clipped by 5 bases and J by 2 bases; unmatched bases: 5. CDR1 is LNHDA and CDR2 is SQIVND in the germline V gene (reference sequence). General observations from the study: Represented genetic and exposure-history diversity was restricted by having few donors.

Concerning this clone itself: Its antigen is currently unknown.

For genomic DNA, unsorted samples relied on roughly 100 million PBMCs. What was sequenced was PBMCs. The sequence was obtained from a woman in her thirties or forties in good health. Some clones in this sample may be carry-over from other donors' samples. The chain uses TRBV19 and TRBJ2-3, with 12 positions matching TRBD2. The CDR3 nucleotides read TGTGCCAGTAGTTTGTGGACTAGCGGGGACACAGATACGCAGTATTTT. Encoded protein: CASSLWTSGDTDTQYF.